A single sample is the source of the 28 T cell receptor beta chains below, sequenced in a study of CD8+ T cells in alopecia areata. cDNA reverse transcribed from extracted RNA served as the sequencing template. The repertoire was sequenced with immunoSEQ multiplex PCR; TCRdb's copy has only in-frame clones and lacks some. This sample has fewer than 200,000 clones, with approximately 59% found just once. This specimen was CD4+ T cells sorted from blood, taken at week 0. The receptor set was obtained from a human donor with alopecia areata.

This clone was observed a handful of times. The J gene is TRBJ1-3, the V gene TRBV18; no firm D call. Germline assignment: CDR1 KGHSH and CDR2 LQKENI. Trimming took 2 bases from V and 0 from J, leaving 14 bases between them. CDR3 length equals 17 residues. The CDR3 sequence is CASSPSGFRSSGNTIYF. The CDR3 bases are TGTGCCAGCTCACCATCAGGATTCAGGAGCTCTGGAAACACCATATATTTT.

The chain employs TRBV29-1 and TRBJ2-5; TRBD1 or TRBD2 may be the D gene (5 bases each). Trimming cost V 8 bases and J 2 bases, with 18 bases left between them. This CDR3 has 14 residues. Germline V lookup: CDR1 SQVTM, CDR2 ANQGSEA. CDR3 amino acids: CSLRGGPSQETQYF. CDR3 DNA sequence: TGCAGCCTCCGTGGGGGTCCTTCTCAAGAGACCCAGTACTTC.

This sequence joins TRBV28 and TRBJ1-6; the D is unclear. The CDR3 length is 13 residues. The V and J ends lost 2 bases and 7 bases respectively, with 6 bases between them. Looked up from germline, CDR1 is MDHEN and CDR2 is SYDVKM. The CDR3 spells CASSLIVNSPLHF. In nucleotides, the CDR3 is TGTGCCAGCAGTTTAATCGTCAATTCACCCCTCCACTTT.

V usage is TRBV29-1 and J usage is TRBJ2-3; TRBD2 matches at 7 bases. The CDR3 consists of 13 residues. Germline CDR1 reads SQVTM; CDR2 reads ANQGSEA. With V trimmed by 4 bases and J by 0 bases, 1 base remained unmatched. CDR3 sequence: CSVVGGSTDTQYF. In DNA, the CDR3 is TGCAGCGTTGTCGGGGGGAGCACAGATACGCAGTATTTT.

This sequence joins TRBV15 and TRBJ2-4, with TRBD1 as a possible D gene (6 bases). Germline V lookup: CDR1 LNHNV, CDR2 YYDKDF (reference sequence). V was cut by 2 bases and J by 3 bases, with 14 bases left in between. The CDR3 is 16 residues long. DNA of the CDR3: TGTGCCACCAGCAGAACTTACCAGGGGAGCAAAAACATTCAGTACTTC. It yields the protein CATSRTYQGSKNIQYF.

The chain couples TRBV30 to TRBJ1-5, with unresolved D. V was shortened by 0 bases and J by 2 bases, with 17 bases between the two germline ends. The CDR3 has 17 amino acids. Germline assignment: CDR1 GTSNPN and CDR2 SVGIG (reference sequence). The CDR3 bases are TGTGCCTGGAGTGTAGGTCTACAGACTATTGGCAATCAGCCCCAGCATTTT. Protein product: CAWSVGLQTIGNQPQHF.

The V gene is TRBV5-6, the J gene TRBJ2-7, with D perhaps matching TRBD2 (6 bases). Germline lookup yields CDR1 SGHDT and CDR2 YYEEEE. CDR3 length: 14 amino acids. Trimming cost V 4 bases and J 6 bases, with 17 bases left between them. Here the CDR3 reads CASSQTGVFREQYF. CDR3 nucleotides: TGTGCCAGCAGCCAAACGGGGGTGTTTCGCGAGCAGTACTTC.

This chain joins TRBV25-1 and TRBJ2-6; D is unresolved. Germline assignment: CDR1 MGHDK and CDR2 SYGVNS. There are 13 residues in the CDR3. Deletions cut 1 base from V and 2 bases from J, with 0 bases between. As DNA, the CDR3 is TGTGCCAGCAGTGAATCTGGGGCCAACGTCCTGACTTTC. This translates into CASSESGANVLTF.

This chain joins TRBV30 and TRBJ1-2; the D is unclear. Germline CDR1 GTSNPN, CDR2 SVGIG (reference sequence). Deletions cut 8 bases from V and 2 bases from J, with 9 bases between. This CDR3 spans 11 amino acids. The CDR3 DNA sequence: TGTGCCCGCATAGAGAACTATGGCTACACCTTC. It is translated as CARIENYGYTF.

This chain joins TRBV9 and TRBJ2-7, with TRBD2 matching 9 bases. The CDR3 contains 15 residues. Germline V gene lookup returns CDR1 SGDLS and CDR2 YYNGEE. Trimming took 6 bases from V and 3 from J; bases not matched to a gene: 10. In nucleotides, the CDR3 is TGTGCCAGCACCCGTGGTAGCGGGGGCGACTACGAGCAGTACTTC. Translated, it gives CASTRGSGGDYEQYF.

In the case of this clone: Different DNA sequences within this sample yield the same CDR3. V usage is TRBV7-9 and J usage is TRBJ2-2; D is uncertain. The V end lost 1 base, the J end lost 3 bases, and 0 bases lay between the germline ends. The CDR3 spans 12 residues. Per the germline V gene, CDR1 is SEHNR and CDR2 is FQNEAQ (reference sequence). The DNA for the CDR3 is TGTGCCAGCAGCTTAGACACCGGGGAGCTGTTTTTT. It yields the protein CASSLDTGELFF.

This chain uses TRBV15 with TRBJ2-1, with D tentatively TRBD1 (6 bases). This CDR3 has 13 residues. V was trimmed by 8 bases and J by 1 base, leaving 9 bases between them. From germline, CDR1 is LNHNV and CDR2 YYDKDF (reference sequence). In nucleotides, the CDR3 is TGTGCCACCGGGGGCATTTCCTACAATGAGCAGTTCTTC. Its translation is CATGGISYNEQFF.

The V and J genes are TRBV9 and TRBJ1-1; D might be TRBD1 (5 bases). The CDR3 has 12 residues. The germline V gene has CDR1 SGDLS and CDR2 YYNGEE. V was pared by 2 bases and J by 7 bases, with 9 bases between. In DNA form, the CDR3 reads TGTGCCAGCAGCGTCCCGAGGGGTGAAGCTTTCTTT. Translating gives CASSVPRGEAFF.

This sequence joins TRBV7-2 and TRBJ2-4; no firm D call. The CDR3 runs 15 residues. CDR1 SGHTA and CDR2 FQGNSA come from the germline V gene. V lost 2 bases to trimming and J lost 5 bases, with 13 bases between them. CDR3 sequence (DNA): TGTGCCAGCAGCTTATATTCGGGCTTAGAAAACATTCAGTACTTC. This encodes CASSLYSGLENIQYF.

V usage is TRBV6-5 and J usage is TRBJ2-5, with D perhaps TRBD1 or TRBD2 (6 bases each). Germline lookup yields CDR1 MNHEY and CDR2 SVGAGI. The CDR3 extends over 15 amino acids. V was trimmed by 4 bases and J by 0 bases, leaving 12 bases between them. The CDR3 DNA follows: TGTGCCAGCAGTTTAAGGGGGGCGTACCAAGAGACCCAGTACTTC. This codes for CASSLRGAYQETQYF.

The gene calls are TRBV10-3 and TRBJ1-1; D is perhaps TRBD1 (6 bases). The CDR3 contains 15 residues. The V gene lost 7 bases and the J gene lost 0 bases, with 15 bases spanning the gap. The V gene's germline CDR1 is ENHRY and CDR2 SYGVKD. CDR3 sequence reads: CAITQGQTMNTEAFF. The DNA for the CDR3 is TGTGCCATCACCCAAGGACAGACCATGAACACTGAAGCTTTCTTT.

The J gene is TRBJ1-2, the V gene TRBV18, with TRBD1 identical over 7 bases. The V and J ends lost 3 bases and 3 bases, in that order; junction bases with no gene match: 10. Looked up from germline, CDR1 is KGHSH and CDR2 is LQKENI. The CDR3 totals 16 residues. The CDR3 reads CASSPQRQGTDYGYTF. As DNA, the CDR3 is TGTGCCAGCTCACCGCAACGACAGGGTACTGACTATGGCTACACCTTC.

In DNA form, the CDR3 reads TGTGCCAGCAGCACTAGTCTTGCCTTCGAGACCCAGTACTTC. Residues: CASSTSLAFETQYF. V and J are TRBV7-8 and TRBJ2-5; a possible D gene is TRBD2 (5 bases). Germline-derived CDR1 and CDR2 are SGHVS and FQNEAQ. The V and J ends lost 5 bases and 5 bases respectively, with 15 bases between them. The CDR3 is 14 amino acids.

In its sample, this clone was seen a few times. The chain is built from TRBV30 and TRBJ1-2; D gene uncertain. The CDR3 has 11 amino acids. Trimming took 4 bases from V and 2 from J, leaving 5 bases between them. CDR1 and CDR2 from the germline V gene are GTSNPN and SVGIG (reference sequence). Here the CDR3 reads CAWTPNYGYTF. CDR3 DNA sequence: TGTGCCTGGACCCCGAACTATGGCTACACCTTC.

This rearrangement joins TRBV2 to TRBJ1-2, with D unresolved. The ends were cut back, 10 bases at V and 8 bases at J, with 20 bases in the middle. Germline assignment: CDR1 SNHLY and CDR2 FYNNEI. The CDR3 is 13 amino acids. The CDR3 DNA is TGTGCCACCAAAGGGCGGGGAGCGAGCGGCTACACCTTC. As protein: CATKGRGASGYTF.

This clone was counted a few times. The V call is TRBV27, the J call TRBJ2-5, with 7 bases lining up with TRBD1. The CDR3 contains 14 residues. Germline V gene lookup returns CDR1 MNHEY and CDR2 SMNVEV (reference sequence). With 4 bases clipped from V and 2 bases from J, the junction kept 4 bases outside the gene matches. The CDR3 region is CASSSLGQQETQYF. CDR3 DNA: TGTGCCAGCAGTTCCCTGGGACAGCAAGAGACCCAGTACTTC.

The chain has TRBV2 and TRBJ2-3; 9 positions agree with TRBD2. The CDR3 runs 15 residues. Germline CDR1 reads SNHLY; CDR2 reads FYNNEI. V lost 3 bases and J lost 4; bases outside the gene matches: 5. Here the CDR3 DNA reads TGTGCCAGCAGTGATCAAGCGGGGGGCTCAGATACGCAGTATTTT. Amino acids: CASSDQAGGSDTQYF.

The chain is built from TRBV11-2 and TRBJ1-6, with unresolved D. V was shortened by 3 bases and J by 7 bases, with 4 bases between the two germline ends. Germline V CDR1 and CDR2: SGHAT, FQNNGV. This CDR3 has 12 residues. The CDR3 sequence is CASSFGNSPLHF. DNA for the CDR3: TGTGCCAGCAGCTTTGGGAATTCACCCCTCCACTTT.

This chain connects TRBV27 to TRBJ1-5; D remains unclear. The CDR3 runs to 13 residues. The germline V and J ends were trimmed by 0 bases and 7 bases, with 7 bases remaining between them. Germline lookup yields CDR1 MNHEY and CDR2 SMNVEV (reference sequence). Written as DNA, the CDR3 is TGTGCCAGCAGTTTATCGTTGGCCCAGCCCCAGCATTTT. This gives the protein CASSLSLAQPQHF.

V and J are TRBV2 and TRBJ2-3; 7 bases agree with TRBD2. The CDR3 length is 17 residues. With V trimmed by 7 bases and J by 7 bases, 20 bases remained unmatched. Germline V gene lookup returns CDR1 SNHLY and CDR2 FYNNEI. This CDR3 reads CASNEMGGEGRRYTQYF. The DNA of the CDR3 is TGTGCCAGCAACGAAATGGGGGGGGAGGGTCGCAGATATACGCAGTATTTT.

CDR3 sequence: CASSRQGLGGYTF. DNA for the CDR3: TGTGCCAGCAGCCGACAGGGGCTGGGAGGCTACACCTTC. The chain links TRBV13 to TRBJ1-2; 8 bases match TRBD1. V shed 5 bases, J shed 8 bases, and the junction held 7 bases outside the gene matches. This CDR3 region has 13 residues. The germline V gene encodes CDR1 PRHDT and CDR2 FYEKMQ (reference sequence).

This chain links TRBV27 with TRBJ1-2; 10 nucleotides align to TRBD1. CDR1 and CDR2 from the germline V gene are MNHEY and SMNVEV (reference sequence). Trimming at V came to 5 bases and at J to 8 bases, leaving 8 bases not matched to a gene. CDR3 size: 14 residues. CDR3 in amino acids: CASSATTGGRGYTF. As DNA, the CDR3 is TGTGCCAGCAGTGCAACGACAGGGGGCCGGGGCTACACCTTC.

The V and J genes are TRBV6-5 and TRBJ2-3; D remains ambiguous. Germline loops: CDR1 MNHEY, CDR2 SVGAGI. This CDR3 is built from 12 residues. With 8 bases removed from V and 1 base from J, the gap between germline ends came to 7 bases. This CDR3 reads CASSERTDTQYF. The CDR3 bases are TGTGCCAGCTCAGAGCGCACAGATACGCAGTATTTT.